Listed here are 9 T cell receptor beta chains from one sample, sequenced in a study of blood T cell repertoires in COVID-19. Data came from immunoSEQ multiplex PCR; TCRdb stores just in-frame clones and leaves some out. The table lists 15,000 to 18,000 clones, approximately 86% of them singletons. The sample taken for sequencing was peripheral blood. The receptors originated from a man aged 55 to 70 with acute or convalescent COVID-19.

The chain employs TRBV6-1 and TRBJ2-1, with 12 bases aligning to TRBD1. The trim removed 3 bases at V and 7 bases at J, leaving 4 bases unmatched. The CDR3 is 15 amino acids. CDR1 and CDR2 (germline): MNHNS, SASEGT. The CDR3 sequence: CASSDPGQGANEQFF. The CDR3 nucleotides read TGTGCCAGCAGTGATCCGGGACAGGGGGCGAATGAGCAGTTCTTC.

The chain links TRBV28 to TRBJ2-1; TRBD2 matches at 11 bases. Per the germline V gene, CDR1 is MDHEN and CDR2 is SYDVKM. This CDR3 contains 17 residues. The V segment lost 3 bases and the J segment 4 bases; nucleotides outside the gene matches: 8. In DNA form, the CDR3 reads TGTGCCAGCAGTTTTCTCCGTAGCGGGGGGGATTACAATGAGCAGTTCTTC. Its protein is CASSFLRSGGDYNEQFF. The full variable domain, completed using reference TRBV28 and TRBJ2-1, is DVKVTQSSRYLVKRTGEKVFLECVQDMDHENMFWYRQDPGLGLRLIYFSYDVKMKEKGDIPEGYSVSREKKERFSLILESASTNQTSMYLCASSFLRSGGDYNEQFFGPGTRLTVL.

The chain recombines TRBV7-2 with TRBJ2-2, with a tentative D call TRBD1 (8 bases). V shed 0 bases and J shed 7 bases, with 12 bases lying between them. CDR3 length: 15 amino acids. Germline assignment: CDR1 SGHTA and CDR2 FQGNSA. DNA for the CDR3: TGTGCCAGCAGCTTAGCTACAGGGGGGGTCGGGGAGCTGTTTTTT. Its protein product is CASSLATGGVGELFF.

This clone was detected a few times. The chain links TRBV7-2 to TRBJ2-2; tentative D call: TRBD1 (6 bases). From germline, CDR1 is SGHTA and CDR2 FQGNSA. Trimming took 5 bases from V and 7 from J, leaving 17 bases between them. The CDR3 runs 15 residues. The CDR3 protein is CASSPRQAPGGELFF. The CDR3 nucleotides are TGTGCCAGCAGCCCCAGACAGGCCCCAGGCGGGGAGCTGTTTTTT.

The V and J genes are TRBV4-1 and TRBJ2-7; D may be TRBD2 (5 bases). This CDR3 region has 17 residues. The V end lost 4 bases, the J end lost 3 bases, and 22 bases lay between the germline ends. Germline CDR1 and CDR2: MGHRA and YSYEKL. CDR3 nucleotides: TGCGCCAGCAGCCCCCCGCCCCCTGAGCGTGACTACTACGAGCAGTACTTC. It codes for CASSPPPPERDYYEQYF.

In this sample, this clone turned up a few times. The chain carries TRBV6-2 or TRBV6-3 and TRBJ2-3; D ambiguous. Trimming left V 6 bases short and J 5 bases short, with 9 bases between. The CDR3 runs 12 residues. Germline CDR1 reads MNHEY; CDR2 reads SVGEGT. This CDR3 is CASSFIGDTQYF. CDR3 DNA sequence: TGTGCCAGCAGCTTCATCGGAGATACGCAGTATTTT.

The chain uses TRBV2 and TRBJ1-4, with D uncertain. CDR3 length: 14 residues. Per the germline V gene, CDR1 is SNHLY and CDR2 is FYNNEI. V was clipped by 5 bases and J by 2 bases, with 9 bases between them. The CDR3 protein is CASSLTATNEKLFF. The CDR3 nucleotides are TGTGCCAGCAGTTTGACTGCTACTAATGAAAAACTGTTTTTT. Combining the CDR3 with reference TRBV2 and TRBJ1-4 gives the whole variable domain EPEVTQTPSHQVTQMGQEVILRCVPISNHLYFYWYRQILGQKVEFLVSFYNNEISEKSEIFDDQFSVERPDGSNFTLKIRSTKLEDSAMYFCASSLTATNEKLFFGSGTQLSVL.

This clone showed up just a few times. The chain joins TRBV30 to TRBJ1-6, with D maybe TRBD1 (6 bases). There are 13 residues in the CDR3. Between the trimmed V and J ends, which lost 3 bases and 5 bases, there was a span of 8 bases. CDR1 is GTSNPN, CDR2 SVGIG, per germline (reference sequence). The CDR3 sequence is CAWSRTDNSPLHF. CDR3 DNA sequence: TGTGCCTGGAGCCGGACAGATAATTCACCCCTCCACTTT.

The count of this clone is one. V gene TRBV19 combines with J gene TRBJ1-5; D may be TRBD1 (5 bases). Germline V gene data show CDR1 as LNHDA and CDR2 as SQIVND (reference sequence). This CDR3 has 15 amino acids. Trimming took off 1 base at V and 3 bases at J, with 10 bases between the two ends. CDR3 sequence: CASSIGGHPNQPQHF. For the CDR3, the DNA is TGTGCCAGTAGTATAGGGGGCCATCCCAATCAGCCCCAGCATTTT.